Below are 27 T cell receptor beta chains sequenced from a single sample in a study of blood T cell repertoires in COVID-19. Only in-frame clones appear in the TCRdb table, and some are missing; sequencing was by immunoSEQ multiplex PCR. The repertoire holds about 110,000 clones, approximately 82% seen once, with roughly 8.2% in the top ten. What was sequenced was peripheral blood. These TCRs come from an elderly woman with active or convalescent COVID-19.

This clone was counted many times. J is TRBJ2-3 and V is TRBV6-5, with unresolved D. V lost 0 bases and J 8 bases, leaving 12 bases between the germline ends. CDR1 is MNHEY, CDR2 SVGAGI, per germline. CDR3 length: 14 amino acids. In DNA form, the CDR3 reads TGTGCCAGCAGTTACTCCGCGGCTCTGGGTACGCAGTATTTT. This translates into CASSYSAALGTQYF.

This clone appeared a single time. This chain connects TRBV6-2 or TRBV6-3 to TRBJ2-6, with 7 positions matching TRBD1. V lost 5 bases and J lost 4; bases outside the gene matches: 2. The CDR3 has 14 amino acids. Germline-derived CDR1 and CDR2 are MNHEY and SVGEGT. CDR3 bases: TGTGCCAGCAGTAGGGGGCCAGGGGCCAACGTCCTGACTTTC. Translated, it gives CASSRGPGANVLTF.

This clone was found once. The rearrangement uses TRBV7-3 and TRBJ2-3; 11 positions match TRBD2. Germline CDR1 is SGHTA and CDR2 is FQGTGA. V lost 6 bases and J lost 5; bases outside the gene matches: 4. This CDR3 is built from 14 residues. The CDR3 reads CASSPSGRIDTQYF. For the CDR3, the DNA is TGTGCCAGCAGTCCTAGCGGGAGGATAGATACGCAGTATTTT.

V usage is TRBV29-1 and J usage is TRBJ2-7, with D perhaps TRBD2 (5 bases). Germline CDR1 SQVTM, CDR2 ANQGSEA. Trimming took off 6 bases at V and 0 bases at J, with 15 bases between the two ends. The CDR3 length is 14 residues. The DNA of the CDR3 is TGCAGCGTCCGGACTGACTTTAGCTCCTACGAGCAGTACTTC. Its protein is CSVRTDFSSYEQYF.

V is TRBV11-1 and J is TRBJ2-1; 7 bases are shared with TRBD1. The germline V gene has CDR1 SGHAT and CDR2 FQDESV (reference sequence). V trimming: 3 bases; J trimming: 3 bases; junction bases outside the gene matches: 8. The CDR3 runs 16 residues. The CDR3 region is CASSFNLGQSYNEQFF. The CDR3 nucleotides read TGTGCCAGCAGCTTCAATCTGGGACAGAGCTACAATGAGCAGTTCTTC.

This clone was recorded only once. The chain carries TRBV30 and TRBJ1-2, with 9 bases matching TRBD1. V dropped 3 bases and J dropped 3; count of bases not matched to a gene: 2. In germline, CDR1 is GTSNPN, CDR2 SVGIG (reference sequence). The CDR3 extends over 13 amino acids. The CDR3 loop reads CAWRQGAYYGYTF. CDR3 bases: TGTGCCTGGAGACAGGGGGCCTACTATGGCTACACCTTC.

The chain couples TRBV13 to TRBJ2-7, with D maybe TRBD1 (6 bases). This CDR3 is 14 amino acids long. Germline lookup yields CDR1 PRHDT and CDR2 FYEKMQ (reference sequence). The V gene lost 2 bases and the J gene lost 0 bases, with 8 bases spanning the gap. As DNA, the CDR3 is TGTGCCAGCAGCTTACAACAGGGCTCCTACGAGCAGTACTTC. It specifies CASSLQQGSYEQYF.

The V gene is TRBV6-6, the J gene TRBJ2-7; 7 bases are shared with TRBD1. Trimming cost V 6 bases and J 2 bases; bases outside gene matches: 10. Germline CDR1 and CDR2: MNHNY and SVGAGI (reference sequence). The CDR3 contains 15 residues. The CDR3 bases are TGTGCCAGCAGAAATCTACAGGGGACCACCTACGAGCAGTACTTC. Amino acids: CASRNLQGTTYEQYF.

The genes are TRBV18 and TRBJ1-1; 7 nucleotides match TRBD1. Germline-derived CDR1 and CDR2 are KGHSH and LQKENI. Germline trimming cut 5 bases from V and 3 bases from J; bases unmatched to any gene: 9. The length of the CDR3 is 15 residues. The CDR3, as DNA: TGTGCCAGCTCAAAGGTACAGGGGTACGACACTGAAGCTTTCTTT. This codes for CASSKVQGYDTEAFF.

This clone was recorded once. The genes are TRBV25-1 and TRBJ2-1; D call uncertain. Looked up from germline, CDR1 is MGHDK and CDR2 is SYGVNS. The CDR3 loop spans 12 amino acids. Trimming shortened V by 5 bases and J by 4 bases, and 6 bases separated the two germline ends. CDR3 amino acids: CASSYIYNEQFF. The CDR3 DNA reads as TGTGCCAGCAGTTATATATACAATGAGCAGTTCTTC.

CDR3 DNA: TGTGCCAGCAGCCAAGGGGTCCAGGGGACGAACTATGGCTACACCTTC. Its translation: CASSQGVQGTNYGYTF. The J gene is TRBJ1-2, the V gene TRBV3-1 (or the pseudogene TRBV3-2); TRBD1 is a possible D gene (6 bases). The V end was cut by 1 base, the J end by 2 bases, with 14 bases between. This CDR3 is 16 amino acids long. In germline, CDR1 is LGHDT, CDR2 YNNKEL (reference sequence).

The rearrangement uses TRBV3-1 (or the pseudogene TRBV3-2) and TRBJ2-1; 12 bases fit TRBD1. V shed 6 bases and J 5 bases; nucleotides not matched to a gene: 14. Germline V gene lookup returns CDR1 LGHDT and CDR2 YNNKEL (reference sequence). CDR3 length equals 18 residues. The CDR3 DNA is TGTGCCAGCAGGGCCGGGACAGGGGGCTTCGACACACACAATGAGCAGTTCTTC. Protein product: CASRAGTGGFDTHNEQFF.

The chain links TRBV6-2 or TRBV6-3 to TRBJ1-4, with TRBD1 as a possible D gene (6 bases). Trimming removed 2 bases at V and 8 bases at J, with 12 bases between. Germline assignment: CDR1 MNHEY and CDR2 SVGEGT. The length of the CDR3 is 14 residues. CDR3 sequence (DNA): TGTGCCAGCAGTTACCACACAGGGATGGAAAAACTGTTTTTT. Translated, it gives CASSYHTGMEKLFF.

The chain carries TRBV30 and TRBJ1-6, with 7 bases identical to TRBD1. This CDR3 region has 15 residues. V was clipped by 1 base and J by 7 bases; unmatched bases: 7. The germline gives CDR1 GTSNPN, CDR2 SVGIG (reference sequence). This chain's CDR3 is CAWSDSGGLNSPLHF. The CDR3 DNA reads TGTGCCTGGAGTGACTCAGGGGGTTTGAATTCACCCCTCCACTTT.

The chain links TRBV19 to TRBJ2-1; 16 bases fit TRBD2. Germline V CDR1 and CDR2: LNHDA, SQIVND (reference sequence). The CDR3 is 18 residues long. V trimming: 6 bases; J trimming: 0 bases; junction bases outside the gene matches: 5. The CDR3 is CASSPGLAGGRSYNEQFF. The CDR3 DNA reads as TGTGCCAGTAGCCCGGGACTAGCGGGAGGGCGCTCCTACAATGAGCAGTTCTTC.

This chain uses TRBV27 with TRBJ1-4; 7 bases match TRBD1. The CDR3 loop spans 15 amino acids. V shed 6 bases, J shed 4 bases, and the junction held 8 bases outside the gene matches. Germline assignment: CDR1 MNHEY and CDR2 SMNVEV (reference sequence). The CDR3 DNA reads as TGTGCCAGCAGCTCGTCACAGGGGATTAATGAAAAACTGTTTTTT. Its protein is CASSSSQGINEKLFF.

V usage is TRBV5-4 and J usage is TRBJ2-7, with 9 bases fitting TRBD1. V was clipped by 5 bases and J by 5 bases; unmatched bases: 8. The germline V gene has CDR1 SGHNT and CDR2 YYREEE (reference sequence). The CDR3 spans 14 residues. The CDR3 is CASRTGTGRHEQYF. CDR3 DNA: TGTGCCAGCAGGACCGGGACAGGGAGACACGAGCAGTACTTC.

This chain joins TRBV28 and TRBJ1-1, with D unresolved. In germline, CDR1 is MDHEN, CDR2 SYDVKM. CDR3 length equals 11 residues. Trimming stripped 10 bases from V and 1 base from J, with 7 bases between. The CDR3 sequence is CAIGWNTEAFF. The CDR3, as DNA: TGTGCCATCGGGTGGAACACTGAAGCTTTCTTT. Supplemented by reference TRBV28 and TRBJ1-1, the full variable domain reads DVKVTQSSRYLVKRTGEKVFLECVQDMDHENMFWYRQDPGLGLRLIYFSYDVKMKEKGDIPEGYSVSREKKERFSLILESASTNQTSMYLCAIGWNTEAFFGQGTRLTVV.

V usage is TRBV24-1 and J usage is TRBJ2-2, with a possible D match to TRBD2 (7 bases). The CDR3 contains 18 residues. Trimming stripped 0 bases from V and 6 bases from J, with 19 bases between. Germline V gives CDR1 KGHDR, CDR2 SFDVKD. CDR3 DNA sequence: TGTGCCACCAGTGATTTGCGGGGGGCGTATTGGTTGGCCGGGGAGCTGTTTTTT. Its protein product is CATSDLRGAYWLAGELFF.

The CDR3 coding sequence is TGTGCCAGCAGCCCATACCGGAGTCGTGGAAACACCATATATTTT. It codes for CASSPYRSRGNTIYF. The chain couples TRBV6-5 to TRBJ1-3; D gene ambiguous. CDR1 MNHEY and CDR2 SVGAGI come from the germline V gene. V was cut by 6 bases and J by 3 bases, with 15 bases left in between. This CDR3 is 15 amino acids long.

This sequence joins TRBV6-5 and TRBJ2-1; TRBD1 agrees at 7 bases. The J segment lost 9 bases and the V segment lost 8 bases, leaving 13 bases of the junction unmatched. The CDR3 is 14 residues long. The V gene's germline CDR1 is MNHEY and CDR2 SVGAGI. The CDR3: CASLRQGTLTEQFF. The CDR3 DNA sequence: TGTGCCAGCCTACGACAGGGAACTCTAACTGAGCAGTTCTTC.

This clone showed up just once. The chain combines TRBV2 with TRBJ1-1, with D tentatively TRBD1 (6 bases). CDR3 size: 13 residues. The germline CDR1 and CDR2 sequences are SNHLY and FYNNEI. Trimming left V 6 bases short and J 5 bases short, with 13 bases between. CDR3 bases: TGTGCCAGCAGCGCCACAGGGTCGACTGAAGCTTTCTTT. Translated, it gives CASSATGSTEAFF.

The chain is built from TRBV28 and TRBJ2-3; 8 nucleotides agree with TRBD2. Trimming cost V 4 bases and J 8 bases; bases outside gene matches: 5. Looked up from germline, CDR1 is MDHEN and CDR2 is SYDVKM. This CDR3 has 13 amino acids. CDR3 DNA: TGTGCCAGCAGTTCTGGCGGGAGGAGTACGCAGTATTTT. Translated: CASSSGGRSTQYF.

This clone appeared once. The V gene is TRBV30, the J gene TRBJ1-2, with D possibly matching TRBD1 (6 bases). Germline assignment: CDR1 GTSNPN and CDR2 SVGIG (reference sequence). V lost 8 bases, J lost 0 bases, and 13 bases lay in between. This CDR3 spans 13 amino acids. The CDR3: CALRQAANYGYTF. In DNA, the CDR3 is TGTGCCCTACGACAGGCTGCTAACTATGGCTACACCTTC.

The chain has TRBV5-6 and TRBJ1-4; 8 positions agree with TRBD1. Trimming at V came to 4 bases and at J to 8 bases, leaving 10 bases not matched to a gene. Per the germline V gene, CDR1 is SGHDT and CDR2 is YYEEEE. CDR3 size: 15 residues. CDR3 sequence reads: CASSVLGQVGEKLFF. In DNA form, the CDR3 reads TGTGCCAGCAGCGTACTGGGACAGGTTGGGGAAAAACTGTTTTTT.

The chain employs TRBV30 and TRBJ1-2; D possibly corresponds to TRBD1 (6 bases). CDR3 length: 12 amino acids. Germline CDR1 GTSNPN, CDR2 SVGIG (reference sequence). The V end was cut by 2 bases, the J end by 6 bases, with 10 bases between. The CDR3 coding sequence is TGTGCCTGGAGTACAGGGTTTGATGGCTACACCTTC. Translated: CAWSTGFDGYTF.

The gene calls are TRBV6-2 or TRBV6-3 and TRBJ2-2, with 8 bases identical to TRBD2. The V gene's germline CDR1 is MNHEY and CDR2 SVGEGT. The CDR3 is 16 amino acids. V was clipped by 4 bases and J by 4 bases; unmatched bases: 8. The CDR3 coding sequence is TGTGCCAGCAGTTTTCAAAGCGGGAGAGCCACCGGGGAGCTGTTTTTT. Protein product: CASSFQSGRATGELFF.